These 11 T cell receptor beta chains share one sample of origin, sequenced in a study of T cell responses to AZD1222 COVID-19 vaccine. The assay was immunoSEQ multiplex PCR, and TCRdb's table has in-frame clones only and misses some. The sample has over 150,000 clones; around 89% are singletons. Here the sequenced sample was peripheral blood, taken 28 days after the second AZD1222 dose. The origin of the receptors is an adult who received the AZD1222 COVID-19 vaccine.

This sequence joins TRBV6-1 and TRBJ1-2; no reliable D call. Trimming took 1 base from V and 2 from J, leaving 5 bases between them. This CDR3 spans 13 amino acids. Germline V gives CDR1 MNHNS, CDR2 SASEGT. CDR3 sequence reads: CASSEEWNYGYTF. DNA for the CDR3: TGTGCCAGCAGTGAAGAATGGAACTATGGCTACACCTTC.

The gene calls are TRBV24-1 and TRBJ1-2; D is uncertain. V gave up 1 base and J gave up 6 bases, with 5 bases separating them. The CDR3 spans 12 residues. Germline lookup yields CDR1 KGHDR and CDR2 SFDVKD. The DNA of the CDR3 is TGTGCCACCAGTGATTTAACGGATGGCTACACCTTC. Its translation: CATSDLTDGYTF.

Worth noting for this clone: The identical CDR3 is also encoded by other nucleotide sequences in the sample. The chain has TRBV5-1 and TRBJ2-3; no clear D gene. V was trimmed by 0 bases and J by 1 base, leaving 9 bases between them. The V gene's germline CDR1 is SGHRS and CDR2 YFSETQ. The CDR3 loop spans 15 amino acids. For the CDR3, the DNA is TGCGCCAGCAGCTTGGCCGGCGGTGGCACAGATACGCAGTATTTT. This encodes CASSLAGGGTDTQYF.

This clone has more than one count but fewer than ten. The rearrangement links TRBV4-2 to TRBJ2-5, with 8 nucleotides matching TRBD2. Germline values: CDR1 LGHNA, CDR2 YNFKEQ. The CDR3 runs to 15 residues. V gave up 4 bases and J gave up 1 base; unmatched junction bases: 5. The DNA for the CDR3 is TGTGCCAGCAGCCCTATAGCGGGGCCCCAAGAGACCCAGTACTTC. It translates to CASSPIAGPQETQYF.

This clone came up once. This chain uses TRBV7-6 with TRBJ2-3, with TRBD2 matching over 10 bases. The CDR3 has 15 amino acids. The J segment lost 2 bases and the V segment lost 4 bases, leaving 3 bases of the junction unmatched. Per germline, CDR1 SGHVS and CDR2 FNYEAQ. The CDR3 nucleotides read TGTGCCAGCAGCTCCGGGACTAGCGTCACAGATACGCAGTATTTT. Amino acid sequence: CASSSGTSVTDTQYF.

This clone was picked up one time. The J gene is TRBJ1-2, the V gene TRBV11-2, with unresolved D. Germline CDR1 reads SGHAT; CDR2 reads FQNNGV. Trimming stripped 3 bases from V and 4 bases from J, with 15 bases between. The CDR3 is 15 amino acids. CDR3 sequence reads: CASSLSIDLVYGYTF. The CDR3 nucleotides are TGTGCCAGCAGCTTGAGTATAGATCTTGTCTATGGCTACACCTTC.

The chain combines TRBV4-1 with TRBJ1-1, with a possible D match to TRBD1 (6 bases). Deletions cut 0 bases from V and 8 bases from J, with 10 bases between. Germline assignment: CDR1 MGHRA and CDR2 YSYEKL. There are 13 residues in the CDR3. The CDR3 is CASSQEEGVEAFF. The CDR3 DNA reads as TGCGCCAGCAGCCAAGAAGAGGGGGTAGAAGCTTTCTTT.

The chain recombines TRBV29-1 with TRBJ1-3; D gene unclear. Trimming removed 6 bases from V and 0 bases from J, with 9 bases in between. The CDR3 length is 13 residues. Germline V lookup: CDR1 SQVTM, CDR2 ANQGSEA. CDR3 in amino acids: CSVRQVSGNTIYF. CDR3 DNA: TGCAGCGTGCGCCAGGTCTCTGGAAACACCATATATTTT.

This chain connects TRBV10-3 to TRBJ1-6, with 7 bases aligning to TRBD1. CDR3 length: 15 residues. The junction had 8 bases not matched to a gene; V was cut back by 3 bases and J by 9 bases. Germline loops: CDR1 ENHRY, CDR2 SYGVKD. The CDR3 protein is CAISDTGALGSPLHF. The CDR3 DNA reads as TGTGCCATCAGTGACACAGGGGCGTTAGGTTCACCCCTCCACTTT.

This chain links TRBV18 with TRBJ2-7; 7 nucleotides match TRBD2. The J segment lost 4 bases and the V segment lost 2 bases, leaving 5 bases of the junction unmatched. The CDR3 has 14 amino acids. Germline CDR1 KGHSH, CDR2 LQKENI. The CDR3 is CASSPGGGRYEQYF. Written as DNA, the CDR3 is TGTGCCAGCTCACCAGGGGGAGGGCGGTACGAGCAGTACTTC.

This chain uses TRBV10-3 with TRBJ2-7; the match to TRBD1 covers 7 bases. This CDR3 has 15 residues. Losses at the gene ends were 7 bases for V and 0 bases for J; bases not matched to a gene: 9. The germline V gene has CDR1 ENHRY and CDR2 SYGVKD. This chain's CDR3 is CAITTGTAYSYEQYF. The CDR3 region has the DNA TGTGCCATCACCACCGGGACAGCCTACTCCTACGAGCAGTACTTC.